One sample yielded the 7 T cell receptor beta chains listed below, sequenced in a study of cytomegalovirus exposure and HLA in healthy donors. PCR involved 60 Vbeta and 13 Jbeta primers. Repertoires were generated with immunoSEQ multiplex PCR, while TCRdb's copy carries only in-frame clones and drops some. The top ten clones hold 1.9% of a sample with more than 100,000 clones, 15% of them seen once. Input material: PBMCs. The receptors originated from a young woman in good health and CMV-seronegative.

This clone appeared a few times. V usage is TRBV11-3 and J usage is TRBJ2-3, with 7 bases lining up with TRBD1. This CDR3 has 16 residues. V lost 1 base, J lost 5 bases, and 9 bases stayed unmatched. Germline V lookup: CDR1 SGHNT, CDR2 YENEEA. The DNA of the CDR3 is TGTGCCAGCAGCTTAGTTTCAGGGGGTGGAATAGATACGCAGTATTTT. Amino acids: CASSLVSGGGIDTQYF. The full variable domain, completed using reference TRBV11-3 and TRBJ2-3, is EAGVVQSPRYKIIEKKQPVAFWCNPISGHNTLYWYLQNLGQGPELLIRYENEEAVDDSQLPKDRFSAERLKGVDSTLKIQPAELGDSAVYLCASSLVSGGGIDTQYFGPGTRLTVL.

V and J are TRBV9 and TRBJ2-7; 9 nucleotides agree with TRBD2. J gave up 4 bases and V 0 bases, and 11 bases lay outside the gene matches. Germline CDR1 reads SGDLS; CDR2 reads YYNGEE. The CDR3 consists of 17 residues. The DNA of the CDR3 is TGTGCCAGCAGCGTAGGTGTAGCGGGAGTAGGAGTGTACGAGCAGTACTTC. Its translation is CASSVGVAGVGVYEQYF.

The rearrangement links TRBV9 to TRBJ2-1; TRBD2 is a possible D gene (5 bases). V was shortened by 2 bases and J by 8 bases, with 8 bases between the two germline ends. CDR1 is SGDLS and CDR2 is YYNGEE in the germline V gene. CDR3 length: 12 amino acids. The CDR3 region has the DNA TGTGCCAGCAGCGTCACTAGTGATGAGCAGTTCTTC. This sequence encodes CASSVTSDEQFF.

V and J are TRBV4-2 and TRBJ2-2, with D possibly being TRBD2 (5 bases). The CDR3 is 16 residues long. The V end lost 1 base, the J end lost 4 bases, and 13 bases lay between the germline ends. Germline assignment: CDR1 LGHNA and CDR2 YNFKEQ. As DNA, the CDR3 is TGTGCCAGCAGCCAAGTTGCCCAGGCGGGCACCGGGGAGCTGTTTTTT. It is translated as CASSQVAQAGTGELFF.

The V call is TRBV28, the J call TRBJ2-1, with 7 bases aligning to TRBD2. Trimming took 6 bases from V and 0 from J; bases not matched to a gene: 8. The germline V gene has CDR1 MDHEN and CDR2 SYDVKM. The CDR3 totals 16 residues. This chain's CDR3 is CASRGSGDSSYNEQFF. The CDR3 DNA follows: TGTGCCAGCAGGGGAAGCGGGGATTCCTCCTACAATGAGCAGTTCTTC.

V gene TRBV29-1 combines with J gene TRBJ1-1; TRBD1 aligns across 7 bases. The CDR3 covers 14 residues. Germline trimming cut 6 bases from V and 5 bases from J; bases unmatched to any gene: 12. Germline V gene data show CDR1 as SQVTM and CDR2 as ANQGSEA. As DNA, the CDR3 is TGCAGCGTACGTCAGGGGGAAGAAGTGACTGAAGCTTTCTTT. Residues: CSVRQGEEVTEAFF.

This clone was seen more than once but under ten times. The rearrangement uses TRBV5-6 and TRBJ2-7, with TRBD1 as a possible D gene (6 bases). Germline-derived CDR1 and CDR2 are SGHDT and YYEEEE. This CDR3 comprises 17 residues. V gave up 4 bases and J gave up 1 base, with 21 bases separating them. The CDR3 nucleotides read TGTGCCAGCAGCCACAACCCCGGGACAACGCTATCCTACGAGCAGTACTTC. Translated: CASSHNPGTTLSYEQYF.